Presented here are 19 T cell receptor beta chains from one specimen sequenced in a study of cytomegalovirus exposure and HLA in healthy donors (dated 2017 in TCRdb). Library construction relied on the immunoSEQ multiplex PCR assay. A mixture of 60 forward primers for TCR Vbeta segments and 13 reverse primers for TCR Jbeta segments was used in the multiplex PCR. TCRdb's version of the immuneACCESS table is confined to in-frame rearrangements and falls short of the full clone set. An unresolved V gene accounts for under half of the shortfall where checked; the remainder is of unknown origin. The sample table lists about 210,000 clones, roughly 84% of them with a count of one. About 0.22% of the sample lies in the top ten. Sequencing was performed on PBMCs. These receptors were collected from a girl aged 2-10 years in good health and CMV-seronegative.

The chain combines TRBV7-9 with TRBJ2-7; weak D call: TRBD1 (6 bases). Germline V CDR1 and CDR2: SEHNR, FQNEAQ (reference sequence). Deletions cut 4 bases from V and 3 bases from J, with 13 bases between. The CDR3 contains 14 residues. CDR3 in DNA: TGTGCCAGCAGCTCTTCGACAGGATACTACGAGCAGTACTTC. Amino acids: CASSSSTGYYEQYF.

The chain carries TRBV12-5 and TRBJ2-7, with TRBD1 identical over 9 bases. Trimming removed 7 bases from V and 5 bases from J; junction bases left unmatched: 9. Per the germline V gene, CDR1 is LGHNT and CDR2 is FRNRAP. The CDR3 has 14 residues. The CDR3 region is CASVPSDRGNEQYF. CDR3 in DNA: TGTGCTAGTGTTCCCTCGGACAGGGGTAACGAGCAGTACTTC.

The chain has TRBV6-1 and TRBJ2-2, with TRBD2 as a possible D gene (7 bases). CDR1 is MNHNS, CDR2 SASEGT, per germline. The CDR3 length is 15 residues. Trimming left V 4 bases short and J 9 bases short, with 18 bases between. CDR3 loop: CASSALKGGSRELFF. CDR3 DNA sequence: TGTGCCAGCAGTGCCCTGAAGGGGGGGAGCCGGGAGCTGTTTTTT.

The chain recombines TRBV7-8 with TRBJ1-2; maybe TRBD1 (5 bases). CDR1 and CDR2 from the germline V gene are SGHVS and FQNEAQ. The CDR3 runs 17 residues. V lost 5 bases and J 0 bases, leaving 19 bases between the germline ends. DNA for the CDR3: TGTGCCAGCAGCCCCCTGAACCAGGGAACCACTAACTATGGCTACACCTTC. Its protein is CASSPLNQGTTNYGYTF.

The chain employs TRBV7-9 and TRBJ1-5; D ambiguous. The CDR3 spans 13 residues. The V gene lost 3 bases and the J gene lost 9 bases, with 12 bases spanning the gap. The germline V gene encodes CDR1 SEHNR and CDR2 FQNEAQ (reference sequence). CDR3 loop: CASSLGLSGPQHF. The CDR3 DNA reads TGTGCCAGCAGCTTGGGTCTCTCGGGGCCCCAGCATTTT.

The chain uses TRBV4-1 and TRBJ1-2; 7 nucleotides align to TRBD1. The germline CDR1 and CDR2 sequences are MGHRA and YSYEKL. The trim removed 1 base at V and 8 bases at J, leaving 7 bases unmatched. CDR3 length: 14 residues. CDR3 sequence (DNA): TGCGCCAGCAGCCAAGCCCGGGAAGGGGGCGGCTACACCTTC. This gives the protein CASSQAREGGGYTF.

V usage is TRBV6-5 and J usage is TRBJ2-1; 7 bases map to TRBD1. J gave up 3 bases and V 6 bases, and 2 bases lay outside the gene matches. CDR1 is MNHEY, CDR2 SVGAGI, per germline. The CDR3 is 13 residues long. The CDR3 sequence: CASRRQGYNEQFF. The CDR3 coding sequence is TGTGCCAGCAGGCGACAGGGCTACAATGAGCAGTTCTTC.

V usage is TRBV10-2 and J usage is TRBJ2-7; a weak D match, TRBD1 (5 bases). Germline loops: CDR1 WSHSY, CDR2 SAAADI. The CDR3 has 16 amino acids. Trimming left V 3 bases short and J 1 base short, with 16 bases between. CDR3 loop: CASSDKGQLLSYEQYF. The CDR3 DNA follows: TGCGCCAGCAGTGATAAGGGGCAGCTCCTGTCCTACGAGCAGTACTTC.

This rearrangement joins TRBV5-1 to TRBJ2-1; 7 bases are a match to TRBD2. The V and J ends lost 7 bases and 3 bases, in that order; junction bases with no gene match: 10. Germline V gene data show CDR1 as SGHRS and CDR2 as YFSETQ. The CDR3 sequence is 15 residues long. The CDR3 loop is CASVASGQNYNEQFF. CDR3 DNA: TGCGCCAGCGTGGCTAGCGGCCAAAACTACAATGAGCAGTTCTTC.

The chain joins TRBV5-6 to TRBJ2-5, with 9 bases that match TRBD2. The better agreement between TRBJ2-7 and the DNA end casts doubt on the J call. The V gene's germline CDR1 is SGHDT and CDR2 YYEEEE. The CDR3 loop spans 15 amino acids. CDR3: CASSQRGALSYEQYF. In nucleotides, the CDR3 is TGTGCCAGCAGCCAGCGGGGGGCTCTTTCCTACGAGCAGTACTTC.

V gene TRBV5-4 combines with J gene TRBJ2-5, with 7 bases matching TRBD2. In germline, CDR1 is SGHNT, CDR2 YYREEE (reference sequence). The V segment lost 0 bases and the J segment 1 base; nucleotides outside the gene matches: 3. The CDR3 spans 15 residues. CDR3 DNA: TGTGCCAGCAGCTTGGCAGCGGGGACCCAAGAGACCCAGTACTTC. It codes for CASSLAAGTQETQYF.

The gene calls are TRBV15 and TRBJ1-6; TRBD1 agrees at 7 bases. The germline V gene has CDR1 LNHNV and CDR2 YYDKDF (reference sequence). J was trimmed by 7 bases and V by 0 bases; bases with no gene match: 3. The length of the CDR3 is 15 residues. CDR3 sequence reads: CATSRERQGNSPLHF. The CDR3 DNA sequence: TGTGCCACCAGCAGAGAACGACAGGGCAATTCACCCCTCCACTTT.

The gene calls are TRBV5-1 and TRBJ2-5; possibly TRBD2 for D (5 bases). The CDR3 sequence is 13 residues long. The V and J ends lost 1 base and 5 bases respectively, with 9 bases between them. The germline CDR1 and CDR2 sequences are SGHRS and YFSETQ. The CDR3 reads CASSLSGKETQYF. CDR3 coding DNA: TGCGCCAGCAGCTTGTCGGGAAAGGAGACCCAGTACTTC.

The gene calls are TRBV15 and TRBJ2-1, with a weak D call TRBD2 (7 bases). CDR3 length: 16 residues. CDR1 is LNHNV, CDR2 YYDKDF, per germline (reference sequence). Trimming stripped 0 bases from V and 8 bases from J, with 17 bases between. The CDR3 sequence: CATSRDPGGGRYEQFF. DNA for the CDR3: TGTGCCACCAGCAGAGATCCGGGGGGCGGTAGGTATGAGCAGTTCTTC. Full variable domain (rest looked up from reference TRBV15 and TRBJ2-1): DAMVIQNPRYQVTQFGKPVTLSCSQTLNHNVMYWYQQKSSQAPKLLFHYYDKDFNNEADTPDNFQSRRPNTSFCFLDIRSPGLGDTAMYLCATSRDPGGGRYEQFFGPGTRLTVL.

The chain couples TRBV29-1 to TRBJ1-2; D might be TRBD1 (6 bases). This CDR3 comprises 13 residues. Per the germline V gene, CDR1 is SQVTM and CDR2 is ANQGSEA. V was trimmed by 5 bases and J by 2 bases, leaving 12 bases between them. The DNA of the CDR3 is TGCAGCGTTTGGATTGACAGGAACTATGGCTACACCTTC. Translated, it gives CSVWIDRNYGYTF.

This clone was observed a handful of times. The chain carries TRBV6-5 and TRBJ2-2, with D perhaps TRBD1 (6 bases). The CDR3 contains 14 residues. The germline CDR1 and CDR2 sequences are MNHEY and SVGAGI. The V and J ends lost 10 bases and 3 bases respectively, with 15 bases between them. The CDR3 protein is CATARTDYTGELFF. DNA for the CDR3: TGTGCCACAGCAAGGACAGACTACACCGGGGAGCTGTTTTTT.

The chain uses TRBV5-4 and TRBJ2-5; possibly TRBD1 for D (7 bases). V was pared by 1 base and J by 2 bases, with 12 bases between. This CDR3 is built from 15 residues. CDR1 and CDR2 from the germline V gene are SGHNT and YYREEE (reference sequence). CDR3 residues: CASSLRRGRQETQYF. In DNA form, the CDR3 reads TGTGCCAGCAGCTTGAGGAGGGGGCGACAAGAGACCCAGTACTTC.

The chain links TRBV4-2 to TRBJ1-2; TRBD1 matches 9 bases. The CDR3 is 15 residues long. From germline, CDR1 is LGHNA and CDR2 YNFKEQ. The V segment lost 1 base and the J segment 8 bases; nucleotides outside the gene matches: 8. The CDR3 is CASSQGDREGEGYTF. The CDR3 DNA is TGTGCCAGCAGCCAAGGGGACAGGGAAGGGGAAGGCTACACCTTC.

The chain is built from TRBV12-1 and TRBJ2-4; the table's D call of TRBD2 was not tested on the DNA. TRBV12-1 is a listed pseudogene. CDR3 length: 16 residues. The DNA of the CDR3 is TGTGCCAGCAGCGGCCAGCGGGAACTAGCCAAAAACATTCAGTACTTC. Protein product: CASSGQRELAKNIQYF.